These 7 T cell receptor beta chains originate from one sample sequenced in a study of sequential checkpoint blockade in melanoma. Produced via immunoSEQ multiplex PCR; TCRdb's table is partial and in-frame only. The table includes 6,500 to 8,000 clones, under 30% detected once. Treatment of the sample: randomized to nivolumab then ipilimumab (arm A) or the reverse (arm B). Sequenced material: tumor tissue (inferred from file names), taken from a patient given nivolumab and ipilimumab in sequence. Every receptor here comes from a human donor with melanoma.

This rearrangement joins TRBV18 to TRBJ2-6; 12 nucleotides align to TRBD1. Per germline, CDR1 KGHSH and CDR2 LQKENI. This CDR3 contains 18 residues. After removal of 3 bases from V and 3 bases from J, the junction contained 6 bases not matched to a gene. The CDR3: CASSPLRDRGRGANVLTF. The DNA of the CDR3 is TGTGCCAGCTCACCTCTCCGGGACAGGGGGCGTGGGGCCAACGTCCTGACTTTC.

The chain recombines TRBV15 with TRBJ2-6; D is possibly TRBD2 (6 bases). The CDR3 has 17 residues. Germline CDR1 and CDR2: LNHNV and YYDKDF (reference sequence). V was pared by 3 bases and J by 1 base, with 13 bases between. As DNA, the CDR3 is TGTGCCACCAGCAGGGCCCTGGGGGGATCTGGGGCCAACGTCCTGACTTTC. It specifies CATSRALGGSGANVLTF. The full variable domain, in which reference TRBV15 and TRBJ2-6 provide the parts outside the CDR3, is DAMVIQNPRYQVTQFGKPVTLSCSQTLNHNVMYWYQQKSSQAPKLLFHYYDKDFNNEADTPDNFQSRRPNTSFCFLDIRSPGLGDTAMYLCATSRALGGSGANVLTFGAGSRLTVL.

This clone was recorded at least ten times. This rearrangement joins TRBV6-8 to TRBJ1-2; TRBD1 agrees at 10 bases. J was trimmed by 4 bases and V by 10 bases; bases with no gene match: 12. The CDR3 has 15 amino acids. Germline CDR1 is MNHGY and CDR2 is SAAAGT. The CDR3 spells CATAEGTGEGYGYTF. DNA for the CDR3: TGTGCCACCGCCGAGGGGACAGGGGAAGGCTATGGCTACACCTTC.

In its sample, this clone was seen once. The chain couples TRBV10-2 to TRBJ1-3, with D possibly being TRBD1 (6 bases). With 6 bases removed from V and 9 bases from J, the gap between germline ends came to 18 bases. The CDR3 consists of 14 residues. Germline V gene data show CDR1 as WSHSY and CDR2 as SAAADI. The CDR3 DNA is TGCGCCAGCAGCCCCGGGGAGGGGGGGACCACCATATATTTT. This sequence encodes CASSPGEGGTTIYF.

The table lists this clone with a few counts. This sequence joins TRBV6-8 and TRBJ1-2; the D is unclear. The germline V gene encodes CDR1 MNHGY and CDR2 SAAAGT. This CDR3 has 15 amino acids. Trimming shortened V by 4 bases and J by 5 bases, and 17 bases separated the two germline ends. The CDR3 DNA is TGTGCCAGCAGTTCCCTCTTCGGGTTTCAATATGGCTACACCTTC. This sequence encodes CASSSLFGFQYGYTF.

There are many counts of this clone. This chain joins TRBV11-3 and TRBJ1-4, with a tentative D call TRBD1 (5 bases). The CDR3 totals 14 residues. The germline V gene encodes CDR1 SGHNT and CDR2 YENEEA. Deletions cut 3 bases from V and 8 bases from J, with 13 bases between. The CDR3 DNA reads TGTGCCAGCAGCTTCGGCCAGGGAGGCGAAAAACTGTTTTTT. Protein: CASSFGQGGEKLFF.

A few counts support this clone. The gene calls are TRBV9 and TRBJ1-2, with D hard to call. V lost 0 bases and J lost 4, with 13 bases in between. From germline, CDR1 is SGDLS and CDR2 YYNGEE. This CDR3 has 15 amino acids. The CDR3 nucleotides read TGTGCCAGCAGCGTAGGTCTCCTTAGCGGCTATGGCTACACCTTC. Its protein product is CASSVGLLSGYGYTF.